The source of this T cell receptor (beta chain) is a study of blood T cell repertoires in COVID-19. TCRdb keeps only in-frame clones here, not all; method: immunoSEQ multiplex PCR. The sample holds approximately 68,000 clones, around 86% seen once. The CDR3 consists of 16 residues. Sequencing was performed on peripheral blood. The genes are TRBV21-1 and TRBJ1-6; TRBD1 is the table's D call, not checked against the DNA. TRBV21-1 represents a pseudogene. This receptor was taken from a woman aged 55-70 years with acute or convalescent COVID-19. CDR3 protein: CASSPPRVQGNSPLHF. The DNA for the CDR3 is TGTGCCAGCAGCCCCCCACGGGTACAGGGGAATTCACCCCTCCACTTT.